This is a list of T cell receptor beta chains from one sample in a study of blood T cell repertoires in COVID-19. The method was immunoSEQ multiplex PCR; TCRdb's version includes in-frame clones alone and lacks a portion of them. The table lists 150,000 to 200,000 clones, around 81% of them singletons. Sequenced: peripheral blood. All receptors derive from a human donor with acute or convalescent COVID-19. The donor label of this sample is uncertain. Both conserved end residues are part of each CDR3. A D gene is named only where the DNA matches it firmly. Expanded clones are given a class, and other clones once, few, many or no size at all.

>once|TRBJ1-2|NA|17|TRBV10-3
TGTGCCATCAGTGAGTCCCCGCCGGGCACGGAGGGCTATGGCTACACCTTC
CAISESPPGTEGYGYTF
>NA|TRBJ1-4|TRBD1|13|TRBV11-2
TGTGCCAGCAGCTTAGGACAGGGCGAAAAACTGTTTTTT
CASSLGQGEKLFF
>NA|TRBJ2-7|TRBD2|15|TRBV28
TGTGCCAGCAGTCCACCCGGGAGGGTCTCCTACGAGCAGTACTTC
CASSPPGRVSYEQYF
>NA|TRBJ1-5|NA|16|TRBV28
TGTGCCAGCAGTTATCCCGACAGGCTAAGCAATCAGCCCCAGCATTTT
CASSYPDRLSNQPQHF
>NA|TRBJ2-7|TRBD1|16|TRBV7-9
TGTGCCAGCAGCCGAGCCAGACAGGGCACTTGGGACGAGCAGTACTTC
CASSRARQGTWDEQYF
>NA|TRBJ2-5|NA|14|TRBV27
TGTGCCAGCACCCCGGCAGGGCCCAGGGAGACCCAGTACTTC
CASTPAGPRETQYF
>few|TRBJ1-1|NA|12|TRBV10-1
TGCGCCACCTCCAATGGAGTCGCTGAAGCTTTCTTT
CATSNGVAEAFF
>once|TRBJ2-4|NA|15|TRBV7-7
TGTGCCAGCAGCTTACGCGGGTGGGCCAAAAACATTCAGTACTTC
CASSLRGWAKNIQYF
>few|TRBJ1-2|NA|17|TRBV29-1
TGCAGCGTTGGGAGAGTTACAGGAGATACGACGAACTATGGCTACACCTTC
CSVGRVTGDTTNYGYTF
>NA|TRBJ1-2|TRBD1|14|TRBV6-5
TGTGCCAGCAGACCGGGACAGGGAAGGTTTGGCTACACCTTC
CASRPGQGRFGYTF
>few|TRBJ1-6|NA|14|TRBV3-1/TRBV3-2
TGTGCCAGCAGAGAGGGGGGGTATAATTCACCCCTCCACTTT
CASREGGYNSPLHF
>NA|TRBJ2-5|TRBD2|15|TRBV7-7
TGTGCTAGCAGCTTATACGCGGGGGGCGGCGAGACCCAGTACTTC
CASSLYAGGGETQYF
>NA|TRBJ1-3|NA|18|TRBV14
TGTGCCAGCAGCCAAGATTGGGAGAGAGGGTTCTCTGGAAACACCATATATTTT
CASSQDWERGFSGNTIYF
>NA|TRBJ2-2|TRBD2|11|TRBV10-1
TGCGCCAGCGGACTAGCCGGGGAGCTGTTTTTT
CASGLAGELFF
>once|TRBJ2-7|NA|14|TRBV28
TGTGCCAGCAGACCCAGCGGGCGCTCCTACGAGCAGTACTTC
CASRPSGRSYEQYF
>NA|TRBJ2-7|TRBD1|14|TRBV6-1
TGTGCCAGCAGTGACCGGGACAGGTCCTACGAGCAGTACTTC
CASSDRDRSYEQYF
>NA|TRBJ2-2|TRBD2|16|TRBV5-1
TGCGCCAGCAGCTTGCCGGGGGGGCCTAACACCGGGGAGCTGTTTTTT
CASSLPGGPNTGELFF
>NA|TRBJ2-7|NA|14|TRBV13
TGTGCCAGCAGCACCACGACCACAACGGGGGAGCAGTACTTC
CASSTTTTTGEQYF
>NA|TRBJ2-5|NA|16|TRBV5-1
TGCGCCAGCAGCCCTCGTCCGGGTGCAGTACAAGAGACCCAGTACTTC
CASSPRPGAVQETQYF
>NA|TRBJ2-7|TRBD1|15|TRBV6-5
TGTGCCAGCCTCAACGGCGTGACAGGGGGATACGAGCAGTACTTC
CASLNGVTGGYEQYF
>NA|TRBJ2-2|TRBD1|15|TRBV18
TGTGCCAGCTCAAGTATCGGGACAGCCACCGGGGAGCTGTTTTTT
CASSSIGTATGELFF
>NA|TRBJ2-5|NA|12|TRBV19
TGTGCCAGTAGTATGGACAAAGGGACCCAGTACTTC
CASSMDKGTQYF
>NA|TRBJ1-1|NA|12|TRBV25-1
TGTGCCAGCAGTGCCCCATACACTGAAGCTTTCTTT
CASSAPYTEAFF
>NA|TRBJ1-2|TRBD1|13|TRBV19
TGTGCCAGTACCCCACAGGGGTACTATGGCTACACCTTC
CASTPQGYYGYTF
>NA|TRBJ1-4|NA|15|TRBV9
TGTGCCAGCAGCGCGTCCGGTTGGGCTGGTGAAAAACTGTTTTTT
CASSASGWAGEKLFF
>NA|TRBJ2-1|TRBD2|16|TRBV5-1
TGCGCCAGCAGCTTGATTAGCGGGAGGGGCTACAATGAGCAGTTCTTC
CASSLISGRGYNEQFF
>NA|TRBJ1-4|TRBD1|15|TRBV5-1
TGCGCCAGCAGCAATTCCGGGACAGGGTATGAAAAACTGTTTTTT
CASSNSGTGYEKLFF
>NA|TRBJ1-2|NA|16|TRBV5-3
TGTGCCAGAAGCTCGGGGCCCGGCAGGGGTAAAATTAGCTACACCTTC
CARSSGPGRGKISYTF
>NA|TRBJ1-1|NA|13|TRBV19
TGTGCCAGTAGTATCCCACAGAACACTGAAGCTTTCTTT
CASSIPQNTEAFF
>NA|TRBJ1-4|TRBD1|17|TRBV19
TGTGCCAGTAGTTCCTTACCGGGACAGGGAAAAAGTGAAAAACTGTTTTTT
CASSSLPGQGKSEKLFF
>NA|TRBJ2-5|NA|15|TRBV5-1
TGCGCCAGCAGCCCTTCGGCAATCCGCAGGGAGACCCAGTACTTC
CASSPSAIRRETQYF
>NA|TRBJ2-7|NA|16|TRBV2
TGTGCCAGCAGTGAACAAGTTCCCCCGGGGGCCTACGAGCAGTACTTC
CASSEQVPPGAYEQYF
>NA|TRBJ1-2|NA|13|TRBV2
TGTGCCACCCAAGAGGGGGTTGATGGTGGCTACACCTTC
CATQEGVDGGYTF
>NA|TRBJ1-2|TRBD1|15|TRBV4-1
TGCGCCAGCAGGGTCGACAGGGGGCTGGTGAATGGCTACACCTTC
CASRVDRGLVNGYTF
>NA|TRBJ1-2|NA|12|TRBV12-3/TRBV12-4
TGTGCCAGCAGTTTTGGGGAGGGCGGCTACACCTTC
CASSFGEGGYTF